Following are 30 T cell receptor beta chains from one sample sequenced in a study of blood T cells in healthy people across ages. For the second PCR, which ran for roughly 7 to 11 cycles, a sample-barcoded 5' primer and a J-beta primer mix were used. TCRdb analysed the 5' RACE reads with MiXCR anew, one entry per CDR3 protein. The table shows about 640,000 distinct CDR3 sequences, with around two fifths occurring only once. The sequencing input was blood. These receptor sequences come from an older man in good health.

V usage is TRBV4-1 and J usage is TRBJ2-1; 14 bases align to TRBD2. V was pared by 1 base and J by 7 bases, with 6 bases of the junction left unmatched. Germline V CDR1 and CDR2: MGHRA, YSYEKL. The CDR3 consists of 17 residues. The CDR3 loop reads CASSQGPGTSGRNEQFF. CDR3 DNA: TGCGCCAGCAGCCAAGGTCCCGGGACTAGCGGGAGAAATGAGCAGTTCTTC.

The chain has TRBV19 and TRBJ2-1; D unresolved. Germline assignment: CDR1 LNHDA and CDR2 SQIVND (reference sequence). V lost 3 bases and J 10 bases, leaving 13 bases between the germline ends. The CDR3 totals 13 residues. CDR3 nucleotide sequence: TGTGCCAGTAGTATGAGGTCCCTCTACGAGCAGTTCTTC. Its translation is CASSMRSLYEQFF. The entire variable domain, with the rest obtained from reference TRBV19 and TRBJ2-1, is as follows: DGGITQSPKYLFRKEGQNVTLSCEQNLNHDAMYWYRQDPGQGLRLIYYSQIVNDFQKGDIAEGYSVSREKKESFPLTVTSAQKNPTAFYLCASSMRSLYEQFFGPGTRLTVL.

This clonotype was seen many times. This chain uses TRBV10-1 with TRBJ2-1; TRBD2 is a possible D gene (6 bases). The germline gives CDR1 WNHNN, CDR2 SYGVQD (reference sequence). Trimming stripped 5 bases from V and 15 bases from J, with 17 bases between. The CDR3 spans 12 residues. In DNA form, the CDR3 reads TGCGCCAGCAGTCAGGGACTGGTACCAGGGTTCTTC. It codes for CASSQGLVPGFF.

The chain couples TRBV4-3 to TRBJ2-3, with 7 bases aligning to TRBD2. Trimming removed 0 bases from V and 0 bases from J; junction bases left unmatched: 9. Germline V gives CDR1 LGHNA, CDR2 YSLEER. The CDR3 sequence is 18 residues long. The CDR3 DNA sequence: TGCGCCAGCAGCCAAGACCACTCTAGCGGAGCTAGCACAGATACGCAGTATTTT. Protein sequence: CASSQDHSSGASTDTQYF.

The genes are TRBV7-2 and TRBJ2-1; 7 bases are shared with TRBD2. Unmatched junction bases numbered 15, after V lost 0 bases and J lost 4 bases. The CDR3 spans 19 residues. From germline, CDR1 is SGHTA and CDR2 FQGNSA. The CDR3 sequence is CASSLAGSGLITPYNEQFF. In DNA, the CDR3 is TGTGCCAGCAGCTTAGCGGGGTCGGGACTAATTACGCCGTACAATGAGCAGTTCTTC.

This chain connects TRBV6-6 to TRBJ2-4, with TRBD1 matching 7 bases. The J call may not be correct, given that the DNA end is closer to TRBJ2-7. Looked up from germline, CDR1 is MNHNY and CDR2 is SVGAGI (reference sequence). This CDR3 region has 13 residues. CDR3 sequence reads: CASSYSQGFEQYF. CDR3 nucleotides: TGTGCCAGCAGTTACTCACAGGGGTTCGAGCAGTACTTC.

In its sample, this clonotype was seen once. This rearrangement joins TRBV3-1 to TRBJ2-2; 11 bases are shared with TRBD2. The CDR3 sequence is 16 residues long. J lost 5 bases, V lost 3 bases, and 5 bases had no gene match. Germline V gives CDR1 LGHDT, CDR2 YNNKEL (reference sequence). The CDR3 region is CASSHPGLADTGELFF. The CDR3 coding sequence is TGTGCCAGCAGCCACCCGGGACTAGCGGATACCGGGGAGCTGTTTTTT.

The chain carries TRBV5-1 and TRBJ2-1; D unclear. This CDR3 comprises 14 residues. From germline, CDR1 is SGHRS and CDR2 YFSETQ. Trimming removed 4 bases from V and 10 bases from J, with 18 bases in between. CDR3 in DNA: TGCGCCAGCAGCGTACTGATAGAAAGCGACGAGCAGTTCTTC. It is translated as CASSVLIESDEQFF.

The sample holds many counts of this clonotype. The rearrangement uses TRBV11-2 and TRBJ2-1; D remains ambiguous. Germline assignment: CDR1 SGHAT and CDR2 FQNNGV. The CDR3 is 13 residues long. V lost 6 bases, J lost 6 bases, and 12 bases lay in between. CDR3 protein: CASSSQASNEQFF. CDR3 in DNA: TGTGCCAGCAGTAGTCAAGCGTCCAATGAGCAGTTCTTC.

The CDR3 spells CSAAPGGATGANVLTF. CDR3 nucleotide sequence: TGCAGTGCTGCTCCGGGGGGCGCGACTGGGGCCAACGTCCTGACTTTC. The rearrangement uses TRBV20-1 and TRBJ2-6; tentatively, D is TRBD2 (7 bases). This CDR3 has 16 residues. The germline V gene has CDR1 DFQATT and CDR2 SNEGSKA (reference sequence). V lost 5 bases to trimming and J lost 2 bases, with 16 bases between them.

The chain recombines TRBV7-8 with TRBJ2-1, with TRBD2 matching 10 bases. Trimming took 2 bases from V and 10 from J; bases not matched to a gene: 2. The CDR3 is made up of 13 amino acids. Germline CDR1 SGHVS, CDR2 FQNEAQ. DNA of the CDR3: TGTGCCAGCAGCTTACTAGCGGGGGTGGAGCAGTTCTTC. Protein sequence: CASSLLAGVEQFF.

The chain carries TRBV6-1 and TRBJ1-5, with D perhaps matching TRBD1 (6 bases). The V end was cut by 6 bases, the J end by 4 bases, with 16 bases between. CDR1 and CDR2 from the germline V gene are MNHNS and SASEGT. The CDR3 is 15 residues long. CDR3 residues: CASSAGTNLNQPQHF. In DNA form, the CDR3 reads TGTGCCAGCAGCGCCGGGACAAACCTAAATCAGCCCCAGCATTTT.

In DNA, the CDR3 is TGTGCCACCAGTGGCTTTACGGGATCATACAATGAGCAGTTCTTC. Protein: CATSGFTGSYNEQFF. This rearrangement joins TRBV15 to TRBJ2-1; tentative D call: TRBD2 (5 bases). This CDR3 has 15 amino acids. Trimming removed 6 bases from V and 4 bases from J, with 16 bases in between. Germline CDR1 LNHNV, CDR2 YYDKDF (reference sequence). The full variable domain, rest sourced from reference TRBV15 and TRBJ2-1, is DAMVIQNPRYQVTQFGKPVTLSCSQTLNHNVMYWYQQKSSQAPKLLFHYYDKDFNNEADTPDNFQSRRPNTSFCFLDIRSPGLGDTAMYLCATSGFTGSYNEQFFGPGTRLTVL.

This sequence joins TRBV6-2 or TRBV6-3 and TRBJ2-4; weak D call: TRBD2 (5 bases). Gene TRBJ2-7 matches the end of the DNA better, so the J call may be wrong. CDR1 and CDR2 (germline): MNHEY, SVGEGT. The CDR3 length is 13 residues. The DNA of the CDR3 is TGTGCCAGCAGAACGGGATTTTATTACGAGCAGTACTTC. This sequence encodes CASRTGFYYEQYF.

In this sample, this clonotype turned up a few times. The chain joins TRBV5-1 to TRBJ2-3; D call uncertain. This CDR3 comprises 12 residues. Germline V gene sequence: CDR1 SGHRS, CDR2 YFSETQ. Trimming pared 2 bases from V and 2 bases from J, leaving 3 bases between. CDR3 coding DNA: TGCGCCAGCAGCTTCCCCACAGATACGCAGTATTTT. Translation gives CASSFPTDTQYF.

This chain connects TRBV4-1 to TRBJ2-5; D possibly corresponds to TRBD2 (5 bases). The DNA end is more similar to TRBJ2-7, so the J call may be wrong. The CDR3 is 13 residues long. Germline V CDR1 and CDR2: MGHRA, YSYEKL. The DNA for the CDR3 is TGCGCCAGCAGCCAAGTAACTAGTAGCGAGCAGTACTTC. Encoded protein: CASSQVTSSEQYF.

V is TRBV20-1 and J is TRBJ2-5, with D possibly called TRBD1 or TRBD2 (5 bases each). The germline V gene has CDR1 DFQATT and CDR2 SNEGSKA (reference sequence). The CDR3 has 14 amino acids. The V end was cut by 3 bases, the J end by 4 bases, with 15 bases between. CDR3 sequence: CSARPGREGETQYF. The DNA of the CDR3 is TGCAGTGCTAGGCCGGGGCGAGAGGGAGAGACCCAGTACTTC.

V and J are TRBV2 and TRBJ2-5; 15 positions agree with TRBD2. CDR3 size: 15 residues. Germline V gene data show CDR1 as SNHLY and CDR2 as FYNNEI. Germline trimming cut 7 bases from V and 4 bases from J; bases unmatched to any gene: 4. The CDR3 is CASKRGLAGGETQYF. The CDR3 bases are TGTGCCAGCAAGAGGGGACTAGCGGGGGGAGAGACCCAGTACTTC. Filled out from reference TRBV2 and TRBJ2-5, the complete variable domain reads EPEVTQTPSHQVTQMGQEVILRCVPISNHLYFYWYRQILGQKVEFLVSFYNNEISEKSEIFDDQFSVERPDGSNFTLKIRSTKLEDSAMYFCASKRGLAGGETQYFGPGTRLLVL.

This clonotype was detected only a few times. This CDR3 is CASNSGPQETQYF. The CDR3 nucleotides read TGTGCCAGCAACTCCGGGCCCCAAGAGACCCAGTACTTC. The chain combines TRBV12-3 or TRBV12-4 with TRBJ2-5; no firm D call. The ends were cut back, 7 bases at V and 1 base at J, with 10 bases in the middle. The CDR3 is made up of 13 amino acids.

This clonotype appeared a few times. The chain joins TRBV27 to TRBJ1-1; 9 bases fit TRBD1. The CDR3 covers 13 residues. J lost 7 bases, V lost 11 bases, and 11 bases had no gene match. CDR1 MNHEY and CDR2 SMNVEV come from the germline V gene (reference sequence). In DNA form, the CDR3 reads TGTGCCGCAATACCCGGGACAGGGATTGAAGCTTTCTTT. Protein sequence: CAAIPGTGIEAFF.

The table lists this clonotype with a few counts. CDR3 protein: CASSQIQGMIEKLFF. The CDR3 bases are TGTGCCAGCAGCCAGATACAGGGGATGATTGAAAAACTGTTTTTT. The chain links TRBV3-1 to TRBJ1-4; TRBD1 aligns across 7 bases. V dropped 3 bases and J dropped 7; count of bases not matched to a gene: 8. Germline CDR1 is LGHDT and CDR2 is YNNKEL (reference sequence). This CDR3 is 15 amino acids long.

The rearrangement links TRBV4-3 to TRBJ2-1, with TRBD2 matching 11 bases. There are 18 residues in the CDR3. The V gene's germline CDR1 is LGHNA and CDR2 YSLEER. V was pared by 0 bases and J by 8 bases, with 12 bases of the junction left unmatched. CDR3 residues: CASSQDRELAGARDEQFF. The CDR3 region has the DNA TGCGCCAGCAGCCAAGACCGTGAACTAGCGGGGGCTAGAGATGAGCAGTTCTTC.

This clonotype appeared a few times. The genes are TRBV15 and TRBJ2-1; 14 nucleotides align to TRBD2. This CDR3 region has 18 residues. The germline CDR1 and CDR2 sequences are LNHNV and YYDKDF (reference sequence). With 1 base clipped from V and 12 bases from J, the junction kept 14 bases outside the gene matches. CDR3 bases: TGTGCCACCAGCAGAGGGATTCATACCGGGACTAGCGGGAGCAGGCAGTTCTTC. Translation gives CATSRGIHTGTSGSRQFF.

The CDR3, as DNA: TGTGCCAGCAGCTCAAGACCTAGGGGGTCTGGGGCCAACGTCCTGACTTTC. Translating it yields CASSSRPRGSGANVLTF. The V and J genes are TRBV7-3 and TRBJ2-6, with a tentative D call TRBD1 (6 bases). The germline V gene has CDR1 SGHTA and CDR2 FQGTGA. V was cut by 4 bases and J by 1 base, with 14 bases left in between. The CDR3 consists of 17 residues.

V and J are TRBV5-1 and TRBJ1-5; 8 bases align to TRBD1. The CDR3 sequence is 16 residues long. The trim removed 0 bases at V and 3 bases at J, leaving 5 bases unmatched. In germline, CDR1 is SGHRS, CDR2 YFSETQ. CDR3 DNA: TGCGCCAGCAGCTTGGATGCAGGGGGCATCAATCAGCCCCAGCATTTT. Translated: CASSLDAGGINQPQHF.

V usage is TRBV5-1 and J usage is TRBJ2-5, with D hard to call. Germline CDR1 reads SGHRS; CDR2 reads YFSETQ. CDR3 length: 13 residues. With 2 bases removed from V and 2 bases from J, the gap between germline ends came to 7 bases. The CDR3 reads CASSFVGQETQYF. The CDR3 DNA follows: TGCGCCAGCAGCTTCGTCGGTCAAGAGACCCAGTACTTC.

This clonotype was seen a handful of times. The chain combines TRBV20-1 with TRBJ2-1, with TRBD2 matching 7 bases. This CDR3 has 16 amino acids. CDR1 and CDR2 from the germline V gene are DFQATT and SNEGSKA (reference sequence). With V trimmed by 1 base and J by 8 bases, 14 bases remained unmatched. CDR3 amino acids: CSARAFTSERAHEQFF. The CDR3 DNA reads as TGCAGTGCTAGAGCCTTTACTAGCGAACGGGCCCATGAGCAGTTCTTC.

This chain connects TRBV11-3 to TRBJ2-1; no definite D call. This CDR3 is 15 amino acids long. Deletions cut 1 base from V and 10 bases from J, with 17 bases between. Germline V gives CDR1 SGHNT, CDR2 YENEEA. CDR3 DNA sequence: TGTGCCAGCAGCTTAGCGTACGGTGACACATCGGAGCAGTTCTTC. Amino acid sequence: CASSLAYGDTSEQFF.

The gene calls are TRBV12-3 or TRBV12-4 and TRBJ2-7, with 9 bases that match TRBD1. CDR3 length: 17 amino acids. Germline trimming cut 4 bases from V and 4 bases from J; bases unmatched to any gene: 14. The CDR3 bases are TGTGCCAGCAGTTCCTGGACAGGGGTTTTAGAGACGTACGAGCAGTACTTC. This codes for CASSSWTGVLETYEQYF.

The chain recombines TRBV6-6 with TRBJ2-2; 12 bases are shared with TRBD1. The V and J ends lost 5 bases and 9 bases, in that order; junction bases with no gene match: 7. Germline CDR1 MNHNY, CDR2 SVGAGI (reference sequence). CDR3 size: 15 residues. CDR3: CASSHWDRGRRELFF. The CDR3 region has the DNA TGTGCCAGCAGTCACTGGGACAGGGGGCGGAGGGAGCTGTTTTTT.